This TCR beta chain was observed in a study of blood T cell repertoires in COVID-19. For the study at large: Acute and convalescent COVID-19 samples came from the United States, Italy and Spain.

In the study's own analysis: Amplification of reference gene primers was used by the study to estimate nucleated cell counts. Repertoires were generated with immunoSEQ multiplex PCR, while TCRdb's copy carries only in-frame clones and drops some. V, J and clone size derive from that table, while D and trimming were established from the DNA sequence. The sample holds almost 300,000 clones, over 85% seen once. Per germline, CDR1 MNHEY and CDR2 SVGAGI. The CDR3 is made up of 15 amino acids. Deletions cut 5 bases from V and 0 bases from J, with 13 bases between. Patients from Seattle were sampled longitudinally, starting during active infection.

V usage is TRBV6-5 and J usage is TRBJ1-2; D uncertain. Sequencing was done on a sample of peripheral blood. This clonotype was obtained from a woman aged 30 to 39 with COVID-19, enrolled during active disease. The CDR3 DNA is TGTGCCAGCAGTATTACGACCGGGGCTAACTATGGCTACACCTTC. It is translated as CASSITTGANYGYTF.